This TCR beta chain appears in the sequencing data of a study of tumor and adjacent non-tumor tissue in lung cancer. Study-wide background: Histology: 12 adenocarcinoma, a couple of squamous cell carcinoma, 1 small cell lung cancer. General study findings and limits: Tumor tissue had significantly higher TCR diversity than normal lung.

This CDR3 contains 16 residues. Germline assignment: CDR1 LGHNA and CDR2 YNFKEQ. No cell sorting was done before RNA was extracted from the tissue. This non-tumor lung sample came from over 3 cm beyond the tumor edge. TCRbeta libraries were built with three rounds of nested PCR, modified from ARM-PCR. TCRdb re-derived calls from the multiplex PCR reads in MiXCR, one entry per CDR3 protein. The table includes around 50,000 distinct CDR3 sequences, under 75% detected once. A remark on this clonotype: Its antigen is still unknown. The junction does not match germline at one end; this may be a read error.

The chain uses TRBV4-2 and TRBJ2-2; D possibly corresponds to TRBD2 (6 bases). This TCR derives from a woman aged 65 to 85 with non-small cell lung cancer. The sequenced material came from distant non-tumor lung tissue. The CDR3 DNA reads as TGTGCCAGTAACCAAGATTGGGCCACGAACACCGGGGGGCTGTTTTTT. Amino acid sequence: CASNQDWATNTGGLFF.